This T cell receptor (beta chain) derives from a study of blood T cell repertoires in COVID-19 (TCRdb year 2020). Context from the whole study: The collaborator samples originated in the United States, Italy and Spain and spanned the acute and convalescent phases of COVID-19. The prospective study material was composed of cDNA or gDNA derived from T cells, B-cell-depleted T cells, or PBMCs. The dataset comprised deeply sampled blood TCRbeta repertoires from subjects exposed to, actively infected with, or recovered from COVID-19. The repertoires were released in a freely available public database meant as a resource for research on the immune response to SARS-CoV-2. Samples came from the ongoing ImmuneRACE study (first 160 participants) plus 1,254 subjects from 6 global collaborators. A de-identified subject ID, COVID-19 status, age in years and sex were almost always included in the sample metadata. Where available, HLA class I and class II types were obtained from metadata supplied by the sample provider rather than from assay-based typing.

Worth noting for this clone: The antigen it recognizes is unknown. Base qualities are not provided; no much larger clone lies one nucleotide away.

The germline V gene (reference sequence) gives CDR1 as SEHNR and CDR2 as FQNEAQ. Trimming leaves V shorter by 4 bases and J shorter by 4 bases, with the junction holding 5 bases beyond the gene matches. The CDR3 holds 15 amino acids from the cysteine to the phenylalanine. Only CDR3 DNA remains: 45 bases, in frame from the first base. TCRbeta CDR3 regions were amplified from genomic DNA by means of the immunoSEQ Assay, a bias-controlled multiplex PCR. In the authors' own workflow: The number of nucleated cells in each sample was estimated by amplification of reference gene primers within the assay. Sequence reads were collapsed and filtered to measure the absolute abundance of every unique TCRbeta CDR3 rearrangement. For each sample, productive Simpson clonality was calculated by taking the square root of Simpson's diversity index across productive rearrangements. Sourced from immuneACCESS, this table was stored by TCRdb with only in-frame sequences that have V and J called. A share of the clones is absent; for the studies checked, an unresolved V gene accounts for under half, and the remainder has no known explanation. From that table come the V and J calls and clone size; the DNA was used to work out D and trimming. This sample comprises 250,000 to 300,000 clones, roughly 85% of them detected only once. Of the sample, 4.5% to 5.5% is held by the ten largest clones.

Findings and caveats that apply to the study as a whole: Clinical and demographic metadata were provided uncurated, with the amount varying by source and participant.

Whole blood was collected in K2EDTA tubes by collaborating institutions according to the institutions' own protocols. For TCRbeta analysis, collaborators shipped samples in one of three forms: frozen whole blood, isolated PBMCs, or DNA extracted from either of those sample types. This sequence was found in a man aged 45-60 years with active or convalescent COVID-19. The chain couples TRBV7-9 to TRBJ2-5; TRBD1 fits 11 bases in the junction. Specimen: peripheral blood. The bases read TGTGCCAGCAGCTCGGGACAGGGGGGGAGAGAGACCCAGTACTTC. It encodes CASSSGQGGRETQYF.